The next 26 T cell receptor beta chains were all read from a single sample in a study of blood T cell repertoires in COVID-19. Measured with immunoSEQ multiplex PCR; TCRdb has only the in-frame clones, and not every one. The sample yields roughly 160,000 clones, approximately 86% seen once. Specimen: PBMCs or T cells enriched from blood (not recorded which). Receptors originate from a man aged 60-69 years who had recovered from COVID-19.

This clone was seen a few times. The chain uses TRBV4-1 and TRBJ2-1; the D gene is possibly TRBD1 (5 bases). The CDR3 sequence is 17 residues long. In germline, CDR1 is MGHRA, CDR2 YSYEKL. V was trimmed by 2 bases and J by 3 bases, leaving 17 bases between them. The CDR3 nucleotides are TGCGCCAGCAGCCAACCAACAGGCGATCGCTTCTACAATGAGCAGTTCTTC. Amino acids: CASSQPTGDRFYNEQFF.

The chain's CDR3 is CASSTRRTYYGYTF. In DNA, the CDR3 is TGTGCCAGCAGCACCCGGAGAACCTACTATGGCTACACCTTC. V and J are TRBV5-8 and TRBJ1-2; no firm D call. Trimming stripped 4 bases from V and 3 bases from J, with 13 bases between. Germline V lookup: CDR1 SGHTS, CDR2 YDEGEE. The CDR3 loop spans 14 amino acids.

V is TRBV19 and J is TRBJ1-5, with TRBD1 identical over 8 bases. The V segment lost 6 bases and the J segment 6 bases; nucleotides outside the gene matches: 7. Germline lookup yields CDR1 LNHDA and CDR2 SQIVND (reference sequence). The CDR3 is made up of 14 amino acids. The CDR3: CASRRRGQSQPQHF. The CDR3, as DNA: TGTGCCAGTAGACGCAGGGGGCAGAGTCAGCCCCAGCATTTT.

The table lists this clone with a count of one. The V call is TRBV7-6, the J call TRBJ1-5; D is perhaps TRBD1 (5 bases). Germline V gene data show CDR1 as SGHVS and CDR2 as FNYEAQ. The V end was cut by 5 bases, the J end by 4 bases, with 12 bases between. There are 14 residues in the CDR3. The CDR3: CASSPGSGNQPQHF. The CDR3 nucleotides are TGTGCCAGCAGCCCGGGTTCAGGGAATCAGCCCCAGCATTTT.

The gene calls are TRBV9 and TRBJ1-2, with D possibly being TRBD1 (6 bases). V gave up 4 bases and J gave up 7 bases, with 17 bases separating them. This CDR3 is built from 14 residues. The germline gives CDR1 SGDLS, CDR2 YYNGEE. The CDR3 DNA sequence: TGTGCCAGCAGCCCCCAAGGGGGGGGCTTTGGCTACACCTTC. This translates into CASSPQGGGFGYTF.

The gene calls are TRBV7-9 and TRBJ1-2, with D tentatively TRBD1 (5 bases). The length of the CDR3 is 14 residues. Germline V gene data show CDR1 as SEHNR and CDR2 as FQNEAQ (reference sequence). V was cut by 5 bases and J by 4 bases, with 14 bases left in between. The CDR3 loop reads CASSRGNSGYGYTF. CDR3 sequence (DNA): TGTGCCAGCAGCCGGGGGAATAGCGGCTATGGCTACACCTTC.

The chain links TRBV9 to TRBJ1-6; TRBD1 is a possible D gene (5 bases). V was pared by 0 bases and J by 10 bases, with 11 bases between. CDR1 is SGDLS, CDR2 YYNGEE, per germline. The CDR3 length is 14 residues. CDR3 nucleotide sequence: TGTGCCAGCAGCGTAGGACAGCTATTCTCACCCCTCCACTTT. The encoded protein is CASSVGQLFSPLHF.

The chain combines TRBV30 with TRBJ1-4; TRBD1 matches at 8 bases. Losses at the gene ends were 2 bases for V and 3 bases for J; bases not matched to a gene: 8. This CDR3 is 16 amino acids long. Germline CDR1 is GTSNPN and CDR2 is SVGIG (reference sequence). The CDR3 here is CAWSSGQGIANEKLFF. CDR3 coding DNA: TGTGCCTGGAGTAGCGGACAGGGAATCGCTAATGAAAAACTGTTTTTT.

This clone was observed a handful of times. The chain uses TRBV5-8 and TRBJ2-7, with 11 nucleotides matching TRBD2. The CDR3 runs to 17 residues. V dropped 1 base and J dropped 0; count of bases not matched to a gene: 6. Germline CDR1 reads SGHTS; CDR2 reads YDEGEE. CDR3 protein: CASSLIAGGAVSYEQYF. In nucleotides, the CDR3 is TGTGCCAGCAGCTTGATAGCGGGAGGGGCGGTCTCCTACGAGCAGTACTTC.

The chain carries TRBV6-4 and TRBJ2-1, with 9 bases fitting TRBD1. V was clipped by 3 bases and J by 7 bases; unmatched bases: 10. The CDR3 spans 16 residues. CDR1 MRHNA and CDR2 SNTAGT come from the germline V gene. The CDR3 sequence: CASSEAPGQGLNEQFF. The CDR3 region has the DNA TGTGCCAGCAGTGAAGCTCCGGGACAGGGATTAAATGAGCAGTTCTTC.

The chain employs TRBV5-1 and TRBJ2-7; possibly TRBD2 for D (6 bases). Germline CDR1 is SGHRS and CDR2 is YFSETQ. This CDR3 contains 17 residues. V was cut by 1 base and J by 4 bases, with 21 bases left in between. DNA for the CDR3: TGCGCCAGCAGCTTGTCGGGGAGGAGTCGGACCTCTTACGAGCAGTACTTC. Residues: CASSLSGRSRTSYEQYF.

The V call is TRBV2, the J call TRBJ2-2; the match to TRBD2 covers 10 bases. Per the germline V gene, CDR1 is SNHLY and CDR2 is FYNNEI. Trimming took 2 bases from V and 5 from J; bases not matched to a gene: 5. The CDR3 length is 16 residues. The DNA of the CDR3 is TGTGCCAGCAGTGAATTACTAGCGGGGCGTACCGGGGAGCTGTTTTTT. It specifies CASSELLAGRTGELFF.

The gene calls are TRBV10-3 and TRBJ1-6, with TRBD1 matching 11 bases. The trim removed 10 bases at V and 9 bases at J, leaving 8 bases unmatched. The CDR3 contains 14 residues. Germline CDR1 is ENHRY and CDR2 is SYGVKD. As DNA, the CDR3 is TGTGCCACCTCGACCGGGACAGGGGGTTCACCCCTCCACTTT. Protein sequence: CATSTGTGGSPLHF.

CDR3 sequence: CASSLWQSGRANIQYF. DNA of the CDR3: TGTGCCAGCAGCTTATGGCAGAGCGGGAGAGCCAACATTCAGTACTTC. The V and J genes are TRBV7-2 and TRBJ2-4; TRBD2 matches 8 bases. This CDR3 comprises 16 residues. CDR1 and CDR2 from the germline V gene are SGHTA and FQGNSA. V trimming: 2 bases; J trimming: 7 bases; junction bases outside the gene matches: 10.

DNA of the CDR3: TGTGCCAGCAGCCATCGGGACGGGGGAGGCTACACCTTC. Its protein product is CASSHRDGGGYTF. V is TRBV3-1 (or the pseudogene TRBV3-2) and J is TRBJ1-2, with D possibly matching TRBD1 (5 bases). CDR1 and CDR2 (germline): LGHDT, YNNKEL (reference sequence). The CDR3 spans 13 residues. V lost 3 bases, J lost 8 bases, and 13 bases lay in between.

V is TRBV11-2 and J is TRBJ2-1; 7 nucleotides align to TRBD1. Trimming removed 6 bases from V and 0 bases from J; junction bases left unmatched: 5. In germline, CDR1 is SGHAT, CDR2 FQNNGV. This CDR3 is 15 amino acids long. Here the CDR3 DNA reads TGTGCCAGCAGATCTACAGGGGTCTCCTACAATGAGCAGTTCTTC. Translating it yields CASRSTGVSYNEQFF.

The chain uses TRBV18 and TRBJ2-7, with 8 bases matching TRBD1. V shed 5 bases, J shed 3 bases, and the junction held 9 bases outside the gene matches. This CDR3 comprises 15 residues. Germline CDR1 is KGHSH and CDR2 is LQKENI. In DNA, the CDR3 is TGTGCCAGCTCAGCCCCCCGGACAGGGATCTACGAGCAGTACTTC. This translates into CASSAPRTGIYEQYF.

The CDR3 loop reads CASSPQSGPPSLKQYF. The CDR3 nucleotides are TGTGCCAGCAGCCCCCAATCGGGTCCGCCTTCCCTGAAGCAGTACTTC. The chain links TRBV7-9 to TRBJ2-7; D gene ambiguous. The CDR3 totals 16 residues. With 5 bases removed from V and 8 bases from J, the gap between germline ends came to 25 bases. CDR1 and CDR2 from the germline V gene are SEHNR and FQNEAQ (reference sequence).

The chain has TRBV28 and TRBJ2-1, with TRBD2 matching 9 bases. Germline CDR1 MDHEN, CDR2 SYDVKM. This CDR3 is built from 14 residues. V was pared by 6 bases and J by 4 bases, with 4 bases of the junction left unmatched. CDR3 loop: CASSSSGDYNEQFF. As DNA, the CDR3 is TGTGCCAGCAGCTCTAGCGGGGATTACAATGAGCAGTTCTTC.

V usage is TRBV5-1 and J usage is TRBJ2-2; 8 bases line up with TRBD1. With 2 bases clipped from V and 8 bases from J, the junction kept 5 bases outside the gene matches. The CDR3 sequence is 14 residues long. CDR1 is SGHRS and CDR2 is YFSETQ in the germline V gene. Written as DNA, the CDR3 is TGCGCCAGCAGCTTCCAGGGGGCCGGAGGGGAGCTGTTTTTT. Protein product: CASSFQGAGGELFF.

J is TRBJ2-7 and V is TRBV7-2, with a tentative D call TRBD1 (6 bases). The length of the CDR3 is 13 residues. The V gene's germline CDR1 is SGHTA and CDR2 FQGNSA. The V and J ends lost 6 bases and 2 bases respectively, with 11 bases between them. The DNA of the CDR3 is TGTGCCAGCAGAAAAACAGGGACCTACGAGCAGTACTTC. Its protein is CASRKTGTYEQYF.

The CDR3 here is CASSFRGTEAFF. DNA for the CDR3: TGTGCCAGCAGCTTTCGGGGCACTGAAGCTTTCTTT. The chain couples TRBV5-4 to TRBJ1-1, with D unresolved. Germline CDR1 SGHNT, CDR2 YYREEE (reference sequence). The V end lost 2 bases, the J end lost 4 bases, and 6 bases lay between the germline ends. CDR3 length: 12 residues.

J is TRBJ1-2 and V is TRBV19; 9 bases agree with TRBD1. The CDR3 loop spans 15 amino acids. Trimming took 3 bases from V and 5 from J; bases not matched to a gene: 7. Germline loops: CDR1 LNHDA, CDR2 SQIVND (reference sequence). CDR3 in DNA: TGTGCCAGTAGTATCGACAGGGGGGAAGATTATGGCTACACCTTC. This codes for CASSIDRGEDYGYTF. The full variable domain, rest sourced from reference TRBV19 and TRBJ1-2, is DGGITQSPKYLFRKEGQNVTLSCEQNLNHDAMYWYRQDPGQGLRLIYYSQIVNDFQKGDIAEGYSVSREKKESFPLTVTSAQKNPTAFYLCASSIDRGEDYGYTFGSGTRLTVV.

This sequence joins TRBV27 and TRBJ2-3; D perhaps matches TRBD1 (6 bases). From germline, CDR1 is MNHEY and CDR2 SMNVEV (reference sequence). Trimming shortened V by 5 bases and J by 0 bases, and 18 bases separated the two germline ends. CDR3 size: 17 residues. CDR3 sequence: CASSEAPDRYSTDTQYF. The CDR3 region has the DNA TGTGCCAGCAGTGAAGCCCCGGACAGATATAGCACAGATACGCAGTATTTT.

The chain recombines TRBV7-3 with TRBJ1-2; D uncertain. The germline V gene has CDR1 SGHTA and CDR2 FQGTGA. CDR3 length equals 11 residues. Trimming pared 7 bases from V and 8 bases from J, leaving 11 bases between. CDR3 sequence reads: CASINFGGYTF. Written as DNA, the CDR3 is TGTGCCAGCATCAACTTCGGGGGCTACACCTTC. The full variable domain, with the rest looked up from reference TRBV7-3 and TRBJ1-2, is GAGVSQTPSNKVTEKGKYVELRCDPISGHTALYWYRQSLGQGPEFLIYFQGTGAADDSGLPNDRFFAVRPEGSVSTLKIQRTERGDSAVYLCASINFGGYTFGSGTRLTVV.

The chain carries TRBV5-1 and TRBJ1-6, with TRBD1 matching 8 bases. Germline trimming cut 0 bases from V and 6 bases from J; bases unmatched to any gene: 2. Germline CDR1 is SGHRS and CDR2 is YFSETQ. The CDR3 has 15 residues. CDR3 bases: TGCGCCAGCAGCTTGGGAGGACAGGGTAATTCACCCCTCCACTTT. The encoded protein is CASSLGGQGNSPLHF.